Listed here is a single TCR beta chain. Germline V gene sequence: CDR1 SGHNT, CDR2 YYREEE (reference sequence). The CDR3 length is 16 residues. The V gene end was trimmed by 4 bases and the J gene end by 9 bases; junction bases not matched to a gene: 15. As processed by the authors: Amplification from reference gene primers served as the basis for estimated nucleated cell counts. Generated by immunoSEQ multiplex PCR, the TCRdb table keeps only in-frame clones and is missing some. V and J calls and clone size are those listed in that table; D and trimming were worked out from the DNA. The table has almost 500,000 clones, more than 85% seen once. This entry is derived from a study of blood T cell repertoires in COVID-19. Overall study context: Samples taken during acute and convalescent COVID-19 were collected in the United States, Italy and Spain. T cells, B-cell-depleted T cells, or PBMCs supplied cDNA or gDNA.

The cohort comprised adults aged about 18 to 100 years residing in 24 US areas. The chain recombines TRBV5-4 with TRBJ2-5; 10 nucleotides match TRBD2. Source material: PBMCs or T cells enriched from blood (not recorded which). This sequence was found in a woman aged 55-75 years who had recovered from COVID-19. In DNA form, the CDR3 reads TGTGCCAGCAGCCCCTCCCAGACTAGCGGGTTTCAGGCCCAGTACTTC. Translated, it gives CASSPSQTSGFQAQYF. Full variable domain (outside the CDR3, taken from reference TRBV5-4 and TRBJ2-5): ETGVTQSPTHLIKTRGQQVTLRCSSQSGHNTVSWYQQALGQGPQFIFQYYREEENGRGNFPPRFSGLQFPNYSSELNVNALELDDSALYLCASSPSQTSGFQAQYFGPGTRLLVL.